One TCR beta chain is described in this entry. This receptor's antigen is unknown. No base quality information exists; no much larger clone differs at one position. Patients with autoimmune disease history or receiving systemic immunosuppression were excluded from the trial. Peripheral blood for TCR sequencing was collected from all dose cohorts at baseline, on cycle 4 day 1, and on cycle 7 day 1. Samples came from an open-label, multicenter, first-in-human phase I dose-escalation trial of ivuxolimab. Adults with locally advanced or metastatic head and neck squamous cell, hepatocellular, melanoma or renal cell carcinoma were enrolled in the trial. Before TCR sequencing, CD4+ and CD8+ T cells were separately sorted from peripheral blood. Trimming removed 7 bases from V and 1 base from J, leaving 17 bases between the germline ends. CDR1 and CDR2, per the germline V gene (reference sequence), are LNHDA and SQIVND. The CDR3 numbers 16 residues from cysteine through phenylalanine. Just the 48-base CDR3 DNA is kept, in frame starting at base 1.

This specimen comes from a study of OX40 agonist ivuxolimab in advanced cancers. In terms of the full investigation: Ivuxolimab was a fully human IgG2 agonistic monoclonal antibody targeting the costimulatory receptor OX40 (CD134). The dose-escalation cohort was roughly 80% male with a mean age of approximately 59 years, ranging from roughly 23 to 85. The monotherapy dose-escalation portion (N = 52 patients) of the phase I ivuxolimab trial is reported in the paper. Intravenous ivuxolimab was administered to patients every 2 weeks at six dose levels: 0.01, 0.1, 0.3, 1.5, 3 and 10 mg/kg. The purpose of peripheral TCRbeta sequencing was to test whether ivuxolimab changed TCR sequence diversity and led to clonal T-cell expansion. Patients were allowed to have had prior anti-PD-1, anti-PD-L1 or anti-CTLA-4 therapy, and roughly two fifths of the dose-escalation patients had been treated with checkpoint inhibitors. Partial responses were achieved by three dose-escalation patients, of whom one had hepatocellular carcinoma and two had cutaneous melanoma. Of the 50 or so patients in dose escalation, some 20 had hepatocellular carcinoma, roughly 15 had melanoma, 9 had renal cell carcinoma and 9 had head and neck cancer.

For sequencing of the TCRbeta CDR3 region, genomic DNA was extracted from the sorted cells. The immunoSEQ Assay was used to sequence the TCRbeta CDR3 regions. TCRdb's version of the immuneACCESS table is confined to in-frame rearrangements and falls short of the full clone set. An unresolved V gene accounts for under half of the shortfall where checked; the remainder is of unknown origin. The sample includes about 51,000 clones, with 80% to 85% observed a single time. Roughly 3% of the sample is taken by the ten largest. Overall results and qualifications from the work: Antigen specificity was not determined for the clonally expanded peripheral T cells. In partial responders in the 0.1-3.0 mg/kg groups, normalized peripheral clonal expansion was found to be among the lowest, especially among CD8+ T cells. At doses of 0.1 to 3.0 mg/kg, clonal expansion of both CD4+ and CD8+ blood T cells was observed from baseline to week 6. Low levels of normalized T-cell clonal expansion were also seen in some patients who did not respond. After ivuxolimab, CD8+ T cells had more expanded clones than CD4+ T cells on average.

The input for sequencing was CD4+ or CD8+ T cells sorted from blood, taken in a trial of the OX40 agonist ivuxolimab. The origin of this receptor is an adult with an advanced solid tumor such as melanoma, head and neck, liver or kidney cancer. The chain is encoded by TRBV19 joined to TRBJ1-5, with no D gene named confidently. The CDR3 protein sequence reads: CASKVEGLSSNQPQHF. Here is the DNA: TGTGCCAGTAAGGTGGAGGGATTGAGCAGCAATCAGCCCCAGCATTTT.